This T cell receptor (beta chain) was observed in a study of metastatic and nonmetastatic thyroid tumors. At the level of the study: The study looked at repertoires side by side in blood and in tumor or nodule tissue from malignant and benign thyroid patients. Study-wide results and limits: For both blood and tumor, malignant thyroid tumors reportedly showed significantly higher TCR beta diversity than benign nodules did.

No patient received treatment before thyroid surgery. This clone was observed many times. What it binds is not known. Original processing notes: The study took CDR3 differences across clinicopathological groups and made a distant-metastasis classifier for papillary thyroid cancer from them. TCRdb re-called clones via MiXCR from the PCR reads. Here the V and J calls rest on TCRdb's processing, not on the authors' analysis. Here the sample spans 64,000 or so clones, 15% to 20% being singletons. V dropped 2 bases and J dropped 0 bases, with 6 bases sitting between them. The germline CDR1 and CDR2 sequences are MNHEY and SVGEGT. CDR3 length equals 14 residues.

The chain employs TRBV6-2 or TRBV6-3 and TRBJ2-3, with unresolved D. Source material: blood. This receptor was taken from a male donor with papillary thyroid cancer or a benign thyroid nodule (not recorded which). Some clones in this sample may be carry-over from other donors' samples. The CDR3 nucleotides read TGTGCCAGCAGTTACGTCTCCAGCACAGATACGCAGTATTTT. Amino acid sequence: CASSYVSSTDTQYF.